This entry lists 23 T cell receptor beta chains sequenced from one sample in a study of vaccination effects on CD4 cells after COVID-19 (dated by TCRdb to between 2021 and 2024). The library was built by means of the immunoSEQ multiplex PCR assay. TCRdb's version of the immuneACCESS table is confined to in-frame rearrangements and falls short of the full clone set. An unresolved V gene accounts for under half of the shortfall where checked; the remainder is of unknown origin. The sample table contains about 39,000 clones; only one count was recorded for 82% of them. The ten most abundant clones make up roughly 3% of the sample. Which antigens these TCRs recognize remains unknown. After about 9 days of culture, CD4+ T cells were isolated with the EasySep CD4+ T cell isolation kit. The sequenced sample was CD4+ T cells from PBMCs cultured without peptide, obtained before COVID-19 vaccination. These receptors came from a human donor who received a COVID-19 vaccine.

V usage is TRBV24-1 and J usage is TRBJ2-1; 11 bases match TRBD2. The CDR3 sequence is 16 residues long. CDR1 is KGHDR, CDR2 SFDVKD, per germline. Trimming took 4 bases from V and 4 from J; bases not matched to a gene: 5. CDR3 residues: CATSESSGGTYNEQFF. CDR3 nucleotide sequence: TGTGCCACCAGTGAGTCTAGCGGGGGGACGTACAATGAGCAGTTCTTC.

V is TRBV3-1 (or the pseudogene TRBV3-2) and J is TRBJ1-4; 9 bases fit TRBD1. Trimming at V came to 0 bases and at J to 2 bases, leaving 1 base not matched to a gene. The CDR3 is 16 residues long. The germline CDR1 and CDR2 sequences are LGHDT and YNNKEL (reference sequence). CDR3 nucleotide sequence: TGTGCCAGCAGCCAAGAAGGGACAGGGACTAATGAAAAACTGTTTTTT. Its protein is CASSQEGTGTNEKLFF.

The chain links TRBV7-9 to TRBJ2-2; 7 nucleotides agree with TRBD1. CDR3 length: 17 amino acids. The J segment lost 4 bases and the V segment lost 5 bases, leaving 13 bases of the junction unmatched. CDR1 and CDR2 (germline): SEHNR, FQNEAQ (reference sequence). CDR3 protein: CASSARPGTEPTGELFF. CDR3 bases: TGTGCCAGCAGCGCCCGCCCCGGGACAGAACCCACCGGGGAGCTGTTTTTT.

The chain is built from TRBV2 and TRBJ2-5; weak D call: TRBD1 (6 bases). Germline-derived CDR1 and CDR2 are SNHLY and FYNNEI. The germline V and J ends were trimmed by 4 bases and 5 bases, with 14 bases remaining between them. CDR3 length: 14 residues. The chain's CDR3 is CASSGQGFGETQYF. CDR3 in DNA: TGTGCCAGCAGTGGCCAGGGGTTTGGGGAGACCCAGTACTTC.

This clone was observed a handful of times. The chain links TRBV5-1 to TRBJ1-5, with D perhaps matching TRBD1 (5 bases). V was trimmed by 1 base and J by 2 bases, leaving 10 bases between them. CDR3 length: 15 residues. Germline V gene sequence: CDR1 SGHRS, CDR2 YFSETQ. CDR3 bases: TGCGCCAGCAGCTTGTTAGGGGCCGGCAATCAGCCCCAGCATTTT. This sequence encodes CASSLLGAGNQPQHF.

The chain joins TRBV5-1 to TRBJ1-4, with a tentative D call TRBD1 (5 bases). CDR3 size: 14 residues. Germline loops: CDR1 SGHRS, CDR2 YFSETQ. V was shortened by 3 bases and J by 5 bases, with 11 bases between the two germline ends. The CDR3 region has the DNA TGCGCCAGCAGCTCCGACGGGGGGAATGAAAAACTGTTTTTT. Translating gives CASSSDGGNEKLFF.

This chain links TRBV5-1 with TRBJ1-6; 8 positions agree with TRBD1. Losses at the gene ends were 3 bases for V and 10 bases for J; bases not matched to a gene: 6. The CDR3 is made up of 14 amino acids. In germline, CDR1 is SGHRS, CDR2 YFSETQ. The CDR3 protein is CASSWGQARSPLHF. The CDR3 DNA reads TGCGCCAGCAGCTGGGGACAGGCAAGGTCACCCCTCCACTTT.

This clone was detected only a few times. This chain joins TRBV3-1 (or the pseudogene TRBV3-2) and TRBJ1-5, with a tentative D call TRBD1 (5 bases). The V end lost 4 bases, the J end lost 1 base, and 17 bases lay between the germline ends. The CDR3 is made up of 17 amino acids. Germline V lookup: CDR1 LGHDT, CDR2 YNNKEL (reference sequence). The CDR3 is CASSRDSDVTSNQPQHF. CDR3 coding DNA: TGTGCCAGCAGCCGGGACTCCGACGTTACAAGCAATCAGCCCCAGCATTTT.

This chain links TRBV6-2 or TRBV6-3 with TRBJ1-2, with D possibly being TRBD1 (5 bases). Trimming left V 5 bases short and J 8 bases short, with 15 bases between. Germline assignment: CDR1 MNHEY and CDR2 SVGEGT. There are 13 residues in the CDR3. CDR3 amino acids: CASSPPVGGGYTF. The CDR3 nucleotides are TGTGCCAGCAGTCCCCCTGTGGGGGGAGGCTACACCTTC.

The rearrangement uses TRBV18 and TRBJ1-5, with D tentatively TRBD1 (5 bases). The length of the CDR3 is 15 residues. The V end was cut by 3 bases, the J end by 3 bases, with 12 bases between. CDR1 is KGHSH, CDR2 LQKENI, per germline. The CDR3 sequence: CASSPGGEINQPQHF. In nucleotides, the CDR3 is TGTGCCAGCTCACCCGGAGGGGAAATCAATCAGCCCCAGCATTTT.

The chain has TRBV28 and TRBJ1-4, with D possibly TRBD1 on 5 matching bases. The CDR3 sequence is 14 residues long. Germline-derived CDR1 and CDR2 are MDHEN and SYDVKM. Trimming left V 6 bases short and J 7 bases short, with 15 bases between. The CDR3 here is CASSGGTVFEKLFF. The CDR3 DNA follows: TGTGCCAGCAGCGGGGGGACGGTATTTGAAAAACTGTTTTTT.

The chain has TRBV18 and TRBJ1-1, with 11 bases aligning to TRBD1. The V gene's germline CDR1 is KGHSH and CDR2 LQKENI. The CDR3 loop spans 16 amino acids. V gave up 3 bases and J gave up 4 bases; unmatched junction bases: 7. The CDR3 sequence: CASSPFAGTGGTEAFF. The CDR3 DNA sequence: TGTGCCAGCTCACCGTTCGCCGGGACAGGGGGCACTGAAGCTTTCTTT.

The chain links TRBV29-1 to TRBJ2-1, with TRBD1 matching 7 bases. Germline loops: CDR1 SQVTM, CDR2 ANQGSEA. The V gene end was trimmed by 4 bases and the J gene end by 5 bases; junction bases not matched to a gene: 8. The CDR3 has 14 residues. The CDR3 sequence: CSVGRQGVDNEQFF. CDR3 in DNA: TGCAGCGTTGGGCGCCAGGGGGTAGACAATGAGCAGTTCTTC.

The chain joins TRBV5-1 to TRBJ1-1; 8 nucleotides line up with TRBD1. Per germline, CDR1 SGHRS and CDR2 YFSETQ. The junction had 6 bases not matched to a gene; V was cut back by 0 bases and J by 11 bases. The CDR3 extends over 13 amino acids. The CDR3 protein is CASSLAGQGGAFF. In DNA, the CDR3 is TGCGCCAGCAGCTTGGCCGGACAGGGAGGGGCTTTCTTT.

V usage is TRBV6-5 and J usage is TRBJ1-5, with D uncertain. The CDR3 is 14 amino acids. Trimming removed 5 bases from V and 6 bases from J, with 14 bases in between. CDR1 is MNHEY, CDR2 SVGAGI, per germline. The CDR3 nucleotides read TGTGCCAGCAGTAACCACGACGGGCTTCAGCCCCAGCATTTT. Protein product: CASSNHDGLQPQHF.

This clone was seen a few times. The V gene is TRBV6-5, the J gene TRBJ1-2, with D possibly TRBD1 on 6 matching bases. The V and J ends lost 6 bases and 5 bases respectively, with 16 bases between them. Germline V gene lookup returns CDR1 MNHEY and CDR2 SVGAGI. This CDR3 contains 14 residues. CDR3 DNA sequence: TGTGCCAGCAGCAAAGACGGAAGGGGGTATGGCTACACCTTC. Translated, it gives CASSKDGRGYGYTF.

The chain is built from TRBV5-6 and TRBJ2-7; D is ambiguous. Trimming removed 4 bases at V and 6 bases at J, with 14 bases between. The CDR3 covers 13 residues. CDR1 is SGHDT and CDR2 is YYEEEE in the germline V gene. CDR3 sequence (DNA): TGTGCCAGCAGCCAATCGTTCGGTGGCGAGCAGTACGTC. Its translation: CASSQSFGGEQYV.

This chain uses TRBV6-4 with TRBJ2-7, with unresolved D. Trimming took 0 bases from V and 5 from J, leaving 8 bases between them. The CDR3 contains 13 residues. Per the germline V gene, CDR1 is MRHNA and CDR2 is SNTAGT. As DNA, the CDR3 is TGTGCCAGCAGTGACTCCTATTCGCACGAGCAGTACGTC. Translating it yields CASSDSYSHEQYV.

This clone was seen just once. CDR3 region: CATSDPRTAQETQYF. The CDR3, as DNA: TGTGCCACCAGTGACCCACGGACAGCGCAAGAGACCCAGTACTTC. The chain is built from TRBV24-1 and TRBJ2-5; a weak D match, TRBD1 (6 bases). From germline, CDR1 is KGHDR and CDR2 SFDVKD. The CDR3 has 15 amino acids. The germline V and J ends were trimmed by 4 bases and 2 bases, with 13 bases remaining between them.

CDR3 nucleotides: TGCGCCAGCACCCCGGGAGGGGGTTTTGAGAACACTGAAGCTTTCTTT. It specifies CASTPGGGFENTEAFF. The V gene is TRBV5-1, the J gene TRBJ1-1; tentative D call: TRBD1 (6 bases). With 6 bases removed from V and 1 base from J, the gap between germline ends came to 19 bases. The CDR3 has 16 residues. The germline V gene encodes CDR1 SGHRS and CDR2 YFSETQ.

CDR3 DNA: TGTGCCATCAGTGAGTCGTCGGCGGGGACCATTCAAGATACGCAGTATTTT. This sequence encodes CAISESSAGTIQDTQYF. The genes are TRBV10-3 and TRBJ2-3; the D gene is possibly TRBD2 (6 bases). With 0 bases removed from V and 5 bases from J, the gap between germline ends came to 18 bases. CDR3 length equals 17 residues. Looked up from germline, CDR1 is ENHRY and CDR2 is SYGVKD.

J is TRBJ2-1 and V is TRBV9; D is ambiguous. The length of the CDR3 is 13 residues. V lost 1 base and J 7 bases, leaving 9 bases between the germline ends. CDR1 is SGDLS and CDR2 is YYNGEE in the germline V gene. CDR3 DNA sequence: TGTGCCAGCAGCGTAACGAATCAAAATGAGCAGTTCTTC. Protein product: CASSVTNQNEQFF.

This sequence joins TRBV28 and TRBJ2-7, with TRBD2 identical over 7 bases. V lost 4 bases to trimming and J lost 5 bases; unmatched junction nucleotides: 5. CDR1 and CDR2 (germline): MDHEN, SYDVKM. This CDR3 has 13 residues. CDR3 loop: CASSWGGLDEQYV. The CDR3, as DNA: TGTGCCAGCAGTTGGGGGGGTCTAGACGAGCAGTACGTC.